This T cell receptor (beta chain) appears in the sequencing data of a study of blood T cells in healthy people across ages (dated by TCRdb to between 2015 and 2017). Notes on the research overall: In model experiments, template switching captured roughly one uniquely barcoded TCR beta cDNA molecule for every two T cells. The study measured age-related changes in TCR beta repertoire diversity using deep sequencing normalized with unique cDNA molecular identifiers. The donors were divided into four age groups: young (average about 16 years), middle-aged (over 35), aged (approximately 62) and long-lived (roughly 86). Two additional independent replicas of 1 million unique cDNA reads from the same blood draw were analyzed for two donors (one aged 18 to 29 and one aged 80 or older).

The cysteine opens and the phenylalanine closes a CDR3 of 13 amino acids. The only DNA kept is the CDR3, 39 bases in frame from the first base. CDR1 is given as SGHRS and CDR2 as YFSETQ, both from the germline V gene. Points on this clonotype: No cognate antigen has been identified for it. No much larger clonotype is one base removed from it; base qualities were not supplied.

The method was 5' RACE. TCRdb names Illumina HiSeq 2500 as the instrument used. A second PCR of 7 to 11 cycles was run with a J-beta primer mix and a sample-barcoded 5' primer. Each TCR beta cDNA molecule received a unique molecular identifier from a template-switch 5' adaptor carrying 12 random nucleotides. At least 2.5 million CDR3-containing paired-end reads were obtained from each sample. First-strand cDNA was synthesized from all RNA with the Mint cDNA synthesis kit, primed by a TRBC-specific oligonucleotide. Following uracil-DNA glycosylase treatment, a first 18-cycle PCR with universal primers M1SS and BC2_uni_R was performed on all cDNA. The source study handled its data this way. For normalization, 1 million high-quality reads, each with a distinct molecular identifier, were randomly selected from each sample. Instead of being binned into consensus sequences, reads that shared molecular identifiers were thrown out. CDR3 identification, clonotype clustering and error correction used MiTCR with a Q25 quality threshold and the strictest error-elimination algorithm. A nonparametric unseen species model using Euler transformation provided a lower-bound estimate of total TCR beta diversity. TCRdb reanalyzed the raw reads on its own, using fastp at Q25 for trimming and MiXCR for clone calling, and kept in-frame beta chains. Each CDR3 protein appears once, grouped with its most common genes and DNA. In this record, the V and J calls reflect TCRdb's handling and not the investigators' own analysis. This sample lists more than 500,000 distinct CDR3 sequences; roughly a quarter were detected once. The ten most abundant clones make up approximately 3.7% of the sample.

Study-wide conclusions, independent of this receptor: A strong correlation was found between observed TCR beta diversity and the percentage of naive T cells measured by flow cytometry. Estimates of total diversity from one million sequenced T cells were regarded as lower bounds and underestimates. As age increased, observed TCR beta diversity per million T cells dropped in a roughly linear way, and a significant reduction was already evident by age about 40. The CMV infection status of donors was not known, potentially confounding age-related changes in expanded clonotypes. Conclusive comparison of naive and antigen-experienced compartments was prevented by the profiling of bulk unsorted PBMCs. Compared with the aged group, the long-lived group had more naive CD4+ T cells, fewer expanded clones and increased TCR diversity, suggesting age selection.

The roughly 37 donors, aged about 6 to 95 years, were systemically healthy Caucasian individuals from Russia. Each donor gave 8 to 10 milliliters of peripheral blood, collected into EDTA-treated Vacutainer tubes. Ficoll-Paque density-gradient centrifugation was used to isolate PBMCs, with at least 6 million per sample. Total RNA, at least 6 micrograms per sample, was extracted from PBMCs with Trizol reagent. Naive CD45RAhigh/CD27high T cell percentages were measured by flow cytometry on a PBMC aliquot from every donor. The data were also submitted as part of a second study, on T cells of mothers and their children. That second report states: Nine systemically healthy Caucasian individuals served as donors, namely three mothers together with their six children. cDNA synthesis consumed the entire amount of extracted RNA, loaded at roughly 1.5 ug RNA in each 15 ul reaction. In the second PCR, the M1S primer introduced both the sample barcodes and 2-4 random nucleotides. Each mother yielded over 9 million TCR beta CDR3 reads and each child 2.5 million to 3 million reads. Thymic selection similarly shapes TCR recombination output in related and unrelated pairs, with minor effect from inherited differences. Normalized repertoire overlap was always slightly but never significantly higher in related than unrelated mother-child pairs. Persistent microchimeric T cell clones were not detected, at a sensitivity of approximately 100 clones per million clonotypes. Deep NGS was used in the study to compare the TCR beta repertoires of mothers and children and to look for features that separate related mother-child pairs from unrelated individuals. The mean age was 40 +/- 4 years for the mothers and roughly 10 +/- 4 years for the children. Libraries were sequenced on Illumina HiSeq 2000 with 100+100 nt paired-end reads after adapter ligation with NEBNext reagents. To avoid cross-contamination, the mother libraries and the child libraries were prepared a month apart and sequenced in separate runs. Between 500,000 and 2,000,000 distinct TCR beta clonotypes were identified per donor. Naive TCR beta clonotypes were estimated from low-frequency clonotypes matched to each donor's FACS-determined naive share, without sorting.

This TCR was sampled from a boy aged 2-9 years in good health. The chain was built from TRBV5-1 and TRBJ2-1; 8 of the junction bases match TRBD2. The DNA end favors TRBJ2-5, so the J call may be wrong. Sequenced material: blood. The CDR3 sequence is CASSPTSAETQYF. DNA sequence: TGCGCCAGCAGCCCGACTAGCGCGGAGACCCAGTACTTC.